This TCR beta chain emerged from a study of spatial heterogeneity in lung cancer. General observations from the study: Ubiquitous expanded tumor TCRs were observed in blood more at resection than follow-up.

TCRdb processed the 5' RACE reads anew with MiXCR; each CDR3 protein has one entry. The sample has about 86,000 distinct CDR3 sequences, around an eighth seen once. Germline-derived CDR1 and CDR2 are SGHTA and FQGNSA. V was shortened by 2 bases and J by 5 bases, with 15 bases between the two germline ends. There are 16 residues in the CDR3. The time point denotes: sample taken at primary tumor resection. Sequencing of whole RNA from tumor, nontumor lung or frozen PBMC involved no sorting. This clonotype was counted ten times or more. The target antigen is unknown. The specimen was PBMCs, collected at surgery. This chain uses TRBV7-2 with TRBJ1-4, with D possibly TRBD1 on 5 matching bases. The clonotype comes from a male donor with early-stage non-small cell lung cancer. CDR3 region: CASSLPRDGSNEKLFF. In DNA form, the CDR3 reads TGTGCCAGCAGCTTACCCCGGGACGGCTCGAATGAAAAACTGTTTTTT.